This T cell receptor beta chain was identified during a study of shared clonotypes between healthy human individuals. Every one of the donors was a Caucasian adult that lived in Nashville, Tennessee. From CD4+ cells came CD45RA+ naive and CD45RA-negative memory subsets. Execution of the assay was at deep level. Several immunoSEQ plates received, in even portions, the genomic DNA of each subset. The data were produced by immunoSEQ multiplex PCR, yet TCRdb's version contains in-frame clones alone and is incomplete. Among about 2.5 million clones, just under 95% were seen once, and the ten largest hold roughly 0.34%. Germline assignment: CDR1 MNHNS and CDR2 SASEGT. With 6 bases removed from V and 8 bases from J, the gap between germline ends came to 21 bases. This CDR3 is built from 15 residues.

Material: naive CD4+ T cells from PBMCs. Subset here: CD45RA+ positively selected. The receptor comes from a young man in good health. Some clones in this sample may be carry-over from other donors' samples. The genes are TRBV6-1 and TRBJ2-3; D might be TRBD1 (5 bases). The DNA of the CDR3 is TGTGCCAGCAGGTCGGCACAGGCCCCGTTCACTACGCAGTATTTT. Residues: CASRSAQAPFTTQYF.